The clone carrying this T cell receptor (beta chain) showed up just a few times. Its antigen is not identified. These data are taken from a study of early T cells in non-severe SARS-CoV-2 infection. For the study at large: Sequencing was performed on bulk RNA from unsorted whole blood, leaving chains unpaired.

Trimming left V 7 bases short and J 8 bases short, with 11 bases between. The CDR3 extends over 11 amino acids. Germline CDR1 is LNHDA and CDR2 is SQIVND (reference sequence). Notes on the study in general: Matching results from VDJdb favored anti-spike CD8 responses, leaving private and CD4 specificities undetected.

Unique molecular identifiers were attached to individual cDNA molecules. TCRdb re-derived calls from the 5' RACE reads in MiXCR, one entry per CDR3 protein. Among tens of thousands of distinct CDR3 sequences listed, around 17% were seen once. The material sequenced was whole blood, taken at baseline. This chain joins TRBV19 and TRBJ1-1; D gene unclear. The TCR originated in an adult who was a healthcare worker with PCR-confirmed SARS-CoV-2 infection or an uninfected control (not recorded which). The CDR3: CASTNYVEAFF. The CDR3 DNA reads TGTGCCAGTACCAACTACGTGGAAGCTTTCTTT.